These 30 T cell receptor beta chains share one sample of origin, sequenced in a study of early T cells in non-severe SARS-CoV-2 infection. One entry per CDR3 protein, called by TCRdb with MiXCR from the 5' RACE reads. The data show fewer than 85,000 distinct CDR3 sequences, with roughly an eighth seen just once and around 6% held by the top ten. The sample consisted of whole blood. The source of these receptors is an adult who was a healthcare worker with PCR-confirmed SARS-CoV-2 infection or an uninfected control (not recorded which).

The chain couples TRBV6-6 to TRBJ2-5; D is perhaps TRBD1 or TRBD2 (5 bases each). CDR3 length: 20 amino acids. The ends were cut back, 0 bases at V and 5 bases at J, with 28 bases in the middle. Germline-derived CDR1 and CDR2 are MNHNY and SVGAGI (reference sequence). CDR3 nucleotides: TGTGCCAGCAGTTACTCGTTATTGGTATATATCGGGGACCACCGGGAGACCCAGTACTTC. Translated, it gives CASSYSLLVYIGDHRETQYF.

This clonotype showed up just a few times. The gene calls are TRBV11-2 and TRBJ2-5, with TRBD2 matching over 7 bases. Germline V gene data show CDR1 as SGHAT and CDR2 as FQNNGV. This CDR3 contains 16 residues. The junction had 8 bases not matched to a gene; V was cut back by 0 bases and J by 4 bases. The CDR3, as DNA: TGTGCCAGCAGCTTAGATCTGCGCGGGAGTCCAGAGACCCAGTACTTC. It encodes CASSLDLRGSPETQYF.

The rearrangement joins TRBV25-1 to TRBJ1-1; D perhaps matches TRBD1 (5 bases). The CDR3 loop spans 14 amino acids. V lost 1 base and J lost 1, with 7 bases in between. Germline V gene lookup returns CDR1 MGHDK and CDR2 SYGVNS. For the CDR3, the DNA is TGTGCCAGCAGTGAATGGGGGACGAACACTGAAGCTTTCTTT. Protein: CASSEWGTNTEAFF.

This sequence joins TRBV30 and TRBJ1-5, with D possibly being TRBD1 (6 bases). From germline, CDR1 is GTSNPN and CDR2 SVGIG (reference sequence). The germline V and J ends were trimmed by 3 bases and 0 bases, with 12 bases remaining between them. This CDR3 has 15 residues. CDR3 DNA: TGTGCCTGGAGCCTGACAGGACTTAGCAATCAGCCCCAGCATTTT. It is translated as CAWSLTGLSNQPQHF.

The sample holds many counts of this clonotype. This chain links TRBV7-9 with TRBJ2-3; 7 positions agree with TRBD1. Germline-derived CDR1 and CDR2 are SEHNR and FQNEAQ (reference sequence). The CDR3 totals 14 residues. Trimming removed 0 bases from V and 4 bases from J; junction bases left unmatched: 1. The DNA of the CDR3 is TGTGCCAGCAGCTTAGCGCAGGGGGCAGATACGCAGTATTTT. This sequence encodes CASSLAQGADTQYF. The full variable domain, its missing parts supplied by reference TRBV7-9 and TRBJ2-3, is DTGVSQNPRHKITKRGQNVTFRCDPISEHNRLYWYRQTLGQGPEFLTYFQNEAQLEKSRLLSDRFSAERPKGSFSTLEIQRTEQGDSAMYLCASSLAQGADTQYFGPGTRLTVL.

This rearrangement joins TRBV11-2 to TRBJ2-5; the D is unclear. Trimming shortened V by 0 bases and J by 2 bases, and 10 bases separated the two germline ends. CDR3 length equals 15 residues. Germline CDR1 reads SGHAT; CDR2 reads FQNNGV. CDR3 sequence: CASSLDLHGQETQYF. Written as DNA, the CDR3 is TGTGCCAGCAGCTTAGATTTGCACGGACAAGAGACCCAGTACTTC.

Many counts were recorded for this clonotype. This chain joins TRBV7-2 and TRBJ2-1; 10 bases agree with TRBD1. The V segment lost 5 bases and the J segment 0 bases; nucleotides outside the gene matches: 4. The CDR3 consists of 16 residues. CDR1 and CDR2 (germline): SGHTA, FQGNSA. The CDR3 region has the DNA TGTGCCAGCAGCCCGTGGACAGGGGGCTCCTACAATGAGCAGTTCTTC. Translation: CASSPWTGGSYNEQFF.

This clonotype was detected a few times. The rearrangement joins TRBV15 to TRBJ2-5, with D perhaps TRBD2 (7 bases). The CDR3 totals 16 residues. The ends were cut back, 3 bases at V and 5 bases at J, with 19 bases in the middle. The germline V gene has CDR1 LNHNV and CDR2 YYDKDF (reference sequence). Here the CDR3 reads CATSSRGRGGRETQYF. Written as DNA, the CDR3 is TGTGCCACCAGCAGCCGCGGAAGGGGGGGCCGGGAGACCCAGTACTTC.

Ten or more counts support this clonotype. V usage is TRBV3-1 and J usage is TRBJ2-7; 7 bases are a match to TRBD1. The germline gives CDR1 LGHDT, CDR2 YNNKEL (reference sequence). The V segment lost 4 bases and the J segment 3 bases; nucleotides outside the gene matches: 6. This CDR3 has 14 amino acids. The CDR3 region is CASSPTGQSYEQYF. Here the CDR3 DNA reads TGTGCCAGCAGCCCTACGGGACAGAGCTACGAGCAGTACTTC.

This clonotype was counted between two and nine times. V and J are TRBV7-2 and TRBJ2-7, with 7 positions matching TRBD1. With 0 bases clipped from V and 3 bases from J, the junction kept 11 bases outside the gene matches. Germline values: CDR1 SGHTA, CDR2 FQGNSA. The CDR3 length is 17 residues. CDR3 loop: CASSLARTGSEIYEQYF. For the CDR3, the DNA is TGTGCCAGCAGCTTAGCCCGGACAGGAAGCGAAATCTACGAGCAGTACTTC.

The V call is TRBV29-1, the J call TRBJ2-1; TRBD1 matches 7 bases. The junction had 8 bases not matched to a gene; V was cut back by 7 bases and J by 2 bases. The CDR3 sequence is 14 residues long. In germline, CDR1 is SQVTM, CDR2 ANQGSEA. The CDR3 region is CSANPDRAYNEQFF. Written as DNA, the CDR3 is TGCAGCGCAAACCCCGACAGGGCCTACAATGAGCAGTTCTTC.

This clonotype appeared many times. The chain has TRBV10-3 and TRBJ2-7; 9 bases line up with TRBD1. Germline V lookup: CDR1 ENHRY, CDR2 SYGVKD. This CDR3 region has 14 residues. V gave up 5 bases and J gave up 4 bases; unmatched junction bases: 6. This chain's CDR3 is CAISKDRGRYEQYF. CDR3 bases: TGTGCCATCAGTAAGGACAGGGGTAGGTACGAGCAGTACTTC.

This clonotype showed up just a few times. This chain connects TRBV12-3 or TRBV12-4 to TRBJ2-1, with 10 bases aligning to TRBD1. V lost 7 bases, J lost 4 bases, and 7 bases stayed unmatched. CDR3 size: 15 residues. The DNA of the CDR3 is TGTGCCAGCAACCCAGGACAGGGGGGATACAATGAGCAGTTCTTC. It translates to CASNPGQGGYNEQFF.

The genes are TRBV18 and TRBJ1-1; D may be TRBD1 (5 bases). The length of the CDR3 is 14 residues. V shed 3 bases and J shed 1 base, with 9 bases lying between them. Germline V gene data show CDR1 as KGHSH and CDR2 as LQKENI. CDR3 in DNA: TGTGCCAGCTCACCCAGGGTAAAGAACACTGAAGCTTTCTTT. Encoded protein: CASSPRVKNTEAFF.

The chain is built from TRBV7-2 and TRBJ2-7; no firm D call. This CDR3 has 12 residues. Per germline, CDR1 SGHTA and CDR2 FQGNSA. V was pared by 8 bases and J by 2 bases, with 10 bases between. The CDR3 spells CASHPHPYEQYF. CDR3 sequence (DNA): TGTGCCAGCCACCCCCACCCCTACGAGCAGTACTTC.

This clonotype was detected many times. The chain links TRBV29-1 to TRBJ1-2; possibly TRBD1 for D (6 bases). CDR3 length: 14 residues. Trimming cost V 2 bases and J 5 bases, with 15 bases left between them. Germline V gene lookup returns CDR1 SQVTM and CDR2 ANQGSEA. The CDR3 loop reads CSVERGGAQYGYTF. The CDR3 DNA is TGCAGCGTTGAAAGAGGGGGGGCTCAGTATGGCTACACCTTC. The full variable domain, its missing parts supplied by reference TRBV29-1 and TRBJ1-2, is SAVISQKPSRDICQRGTSLTIQCQVDSQVTMMFWYRQQPGQSLTLIATANQGSEATYESGFVIDKFPISRPNLTFSTLTVSNMSPEDSSIYLCSVERGGAQYGYTFGSGTRLTVV.

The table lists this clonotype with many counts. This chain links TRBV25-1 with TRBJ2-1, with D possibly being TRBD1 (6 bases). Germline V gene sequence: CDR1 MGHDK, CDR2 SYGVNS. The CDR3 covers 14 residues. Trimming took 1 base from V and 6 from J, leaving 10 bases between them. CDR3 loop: CASSESVGGNEQFF. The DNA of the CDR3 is TGTGCCAGCAGTGAATCGGTAGGGGGCAATGAGCAGTTCTTC.

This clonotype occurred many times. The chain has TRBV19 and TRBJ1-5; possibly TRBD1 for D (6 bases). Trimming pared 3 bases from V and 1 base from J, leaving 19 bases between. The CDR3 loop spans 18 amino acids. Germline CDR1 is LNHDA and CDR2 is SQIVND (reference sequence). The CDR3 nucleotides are TGTGCCAGTAGTATGGCCGGACCGACAGGTTGGAGCAATCAGCCCCAGCATTTT. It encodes CASSMAGPTGWSNQPQHF.

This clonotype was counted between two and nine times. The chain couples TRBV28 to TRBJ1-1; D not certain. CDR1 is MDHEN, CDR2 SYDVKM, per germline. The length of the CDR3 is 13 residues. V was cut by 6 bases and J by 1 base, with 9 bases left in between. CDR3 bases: TGTGCCAGCAGCCCCCTGGCGAACACTGAAGCTTTCTTT. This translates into CASSPLANTEAFF.

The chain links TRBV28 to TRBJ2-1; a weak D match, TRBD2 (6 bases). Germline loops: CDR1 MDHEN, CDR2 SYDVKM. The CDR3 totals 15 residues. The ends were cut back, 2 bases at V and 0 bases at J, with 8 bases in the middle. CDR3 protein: CASSLPGSSYNEQFF. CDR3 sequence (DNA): TGTGCCAGCAGTTTACCCGGGAGCTCCTACAATGAGCAGTTCTTC.

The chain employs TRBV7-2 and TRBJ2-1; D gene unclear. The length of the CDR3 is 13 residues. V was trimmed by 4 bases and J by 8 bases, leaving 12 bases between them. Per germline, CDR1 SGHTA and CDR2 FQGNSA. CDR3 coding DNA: TGTGCCAGCAGCTCGGGCATTCAGGATGAGCAGTTCTTC. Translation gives CASSSGIQDEQFF. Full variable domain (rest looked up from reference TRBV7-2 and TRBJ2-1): GAGVSQSPSNKVTEKGKDVELRCDPISGHTALYWYRQSLGQGLEFLIYFQGNSAPDKSGLPSDRFSAERTGGSVSTLTIQRTQQEDSAVYLCASSSGIQDEQFFGPGTRLTVL.

This CDR3 is CASSLGGLQDYEQYF. In DNA form, the CDR3 reads TGTGCCAGCAGCTTAGGGGGATTACAGGACTACGAGCAGTACTTC. This sequence joins TRBV7-2 and TRBJ2-7, with a possible D match to TRBD1 (5 bases). With 1 base removed from V and 3 bases from J, the gap between germline ends came to 13 bases. Looked up from germline, CDR1 is SGHTA and CDR2 is FQGNSA. CDR3 length: 15 residues. Filled out from reference TRBV7-2 and TRBJ2-7, the complete variable domain reads GAGVSQSPSNKVTEKGKDVELRCDPISGHTALYWYRQSLGQGLEFLIYFQGNSAPDKSGLPSDRFSAERTGGSVSTLTIQRTQQEDSAVYLCASSLGGLQDYEQYFGPGTRLTVT.

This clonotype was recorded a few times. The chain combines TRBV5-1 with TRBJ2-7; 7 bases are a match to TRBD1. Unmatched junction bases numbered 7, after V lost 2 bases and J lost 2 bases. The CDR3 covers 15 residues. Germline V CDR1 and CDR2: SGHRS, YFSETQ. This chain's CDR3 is CASSLGDSGTYEQYF. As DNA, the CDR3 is TGCGCCAGCAGCTTAGGGGACAGTGGGACCTACGAGCAGTACTTC.

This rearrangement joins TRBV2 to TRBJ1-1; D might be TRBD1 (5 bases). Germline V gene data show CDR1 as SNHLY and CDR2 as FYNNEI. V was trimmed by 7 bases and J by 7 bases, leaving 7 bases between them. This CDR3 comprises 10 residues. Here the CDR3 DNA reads TGTGCCAGCACGAGGGGTGAAGCTTTCTTT. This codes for CASTRGEAFF.

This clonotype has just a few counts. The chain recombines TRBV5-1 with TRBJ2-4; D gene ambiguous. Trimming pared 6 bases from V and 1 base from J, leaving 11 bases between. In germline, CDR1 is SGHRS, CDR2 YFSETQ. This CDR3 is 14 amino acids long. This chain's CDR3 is CASTDEAAKNIQYF. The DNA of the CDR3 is TGCGCCAGCACCGACGAAGCGGCCAAAAACATTCAGTACTTC.

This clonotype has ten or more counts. CDR3: CASSHLPSATNEKLFF. The DNA of the CDR3 is TGTGCCAGCAGTCACCTACCGTCCGCAACTAATGAAAAACTGTTTTTT. This chain links TRBV6-6 with TRBJ1-4, with unresolved D. Germline V gene lookup returns CDR1 MNHNY and CDR2 SVGAGI (reference sequence). The CDR3 covers 16 residues. V lost 5 bases, J lost 0 bases, and 13 bases lay in between.

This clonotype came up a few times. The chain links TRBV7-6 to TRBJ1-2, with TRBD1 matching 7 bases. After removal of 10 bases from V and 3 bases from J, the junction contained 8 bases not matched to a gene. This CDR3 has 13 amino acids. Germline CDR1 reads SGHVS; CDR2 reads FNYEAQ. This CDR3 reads CATSPGQHYGYTF. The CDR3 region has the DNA TGTGCCACCTCACCGGGACAGCACTATGGCTACACCTTC.

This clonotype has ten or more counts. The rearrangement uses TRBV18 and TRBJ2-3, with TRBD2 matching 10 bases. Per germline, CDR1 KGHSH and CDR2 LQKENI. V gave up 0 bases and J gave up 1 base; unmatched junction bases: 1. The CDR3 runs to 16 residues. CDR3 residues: CASSPPGLAGTDTQYF. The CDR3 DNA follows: TGTGCCAGCTCACCACCCGGACTAGCGGGCACAGATACGCAGTATTTT.

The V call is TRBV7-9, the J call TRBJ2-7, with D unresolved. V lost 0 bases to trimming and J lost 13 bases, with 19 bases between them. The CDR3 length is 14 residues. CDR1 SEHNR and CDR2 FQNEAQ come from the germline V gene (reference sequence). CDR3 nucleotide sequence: TGTGCCAGCAGCTTAGCAGCCGGCCCTCCGTCCCTATACTTC. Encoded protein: CASSLAAGPPSLYF.

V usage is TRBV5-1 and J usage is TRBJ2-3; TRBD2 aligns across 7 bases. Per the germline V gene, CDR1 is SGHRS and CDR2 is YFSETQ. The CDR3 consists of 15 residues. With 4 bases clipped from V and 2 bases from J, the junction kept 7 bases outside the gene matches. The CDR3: CASSPGLVPTDTQYF. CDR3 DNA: TGCGCCAGCAGCCCCGGACTAGTCCCCACAGATACGCAGTATTTT. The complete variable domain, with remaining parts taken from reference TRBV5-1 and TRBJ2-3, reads KAGVTQTPRYLIKTRGQQVTLSCSPISGHRSVSWYQQTPGQGLQFLFEYFSETQRNKGNFPGRFSGRQFSNSRSEMNVSTLELGDSALYLCASSPGLVPTDTQYFGPGTRLTVL.